These 5 T cell receptor beta chains originate from one sample sequenced in a study of blood T cell repertoires in COVID-19. Measured with immunoSEQ multiplex PCR; TCRdb has only the in-frame clones, and not every one. Here the sample spans over 450,000 clones, roughly nine tenths being singletons. The specimen sequenced was peripheral blood. The receptors originated from a woman aged 50 to 60 with COVID-19, enrolled during active disease.

The chain combines TRBV7-5 with TRBJ2-1; TRBD1, as called in the table, went unchecked against the DNA. TRBV7-5 is a documented pseudogene. The CDR3 has 12 residues. The chain's CDR3 is CASSSSWGEQFF. CDR3 in DNA: TGTGCCAGCAGCTCCTCGTGGGGCGAGCAGTTCTTC.

J is TRBJ1-2 and V is TRBV6-1, with TRBD1 as a possible D gene (5 bases). Per germline, CDR1 MNHNS and CDR2 SASEGT. The CDR3 runs to 14 residues. Between the trimmed V and J ends, which lost 1 base and 4 bases, there was a span of 10 bases. The CDR3 nucleotides are TGTGCCAGCAGTGAAGTAACAGGCGGCTATGGCTACACCTTC. Protein product: CASSEVTGGYGYTF.

This sequence joins TRBV6-4 and TRBJ2-3, with D uncertain. The CDR3 has 14 residues. Germline values: CDR1 MRHNA, CDR2 SNTAGT. Deletions cut 1 base from V and 2 bases from J, with 7 bases between. DNA for the CDR3: TGTGCCAGCAGTGACTTAGCTTTCACAGATACGCAGTATTTT. This gives the protein CASSDLAFTDTQYF.

This clone has a single count. This chain links TRBV6-5 with TRBJ2-7, with D possibly matching TRBD1 (5 bases). V lost 5 bases, J lost 0 bases, and 14 bases lay in between. The V gene's germline CDR1 is MNHEY and CDR2 SVGAGI. The CDR3 contains 15 residues. In nucleotides, the CDR3 is TGTGCCAGCAGTCAGGGCAGTGTAAGCTCCTACGAGCAGTACTTC. This sequence encodes CASSQGSVSSYEQYF.

This clone occurred once. The J gene is TRBJ2-3, the V gene TRBV24-1; D not certain. V lost 7 bases and J 2 bases, leaving 12 bases between the germline ends. The CDR3 loop spans 14 amino acids. Germline loops: CDR1 KGHDR, CDR2 SFDVKD. The CDR3 loop reads CATSPIGNTDTQYF. CDR3 DNA sequence: TGTGCCACCAGCCCGATCGGTAACACAGATACGCAGTATTTT.